Listed below are T cell receptor beta chains from one sample, sequenced in a study of post-analysis software for immune sequencing data. TCRdb ran MiXCR on the PCR reads and lists one entry per CDR3 protein. The data contain hundreds of thousands of distinct CDR3 sequences, about 32% of them singletons. The sequencing sample was made of blood. These TCRs come from a girl aged 5-17 years with multiple sclerosis. The CDR3 runs from the conserved cysteine through the conserved F or W. Each record gives: clone size, D gene, J gene, V gene, CDR3 DNA, CDR3 protein. D genes are given only for firm matches. Size tells how often a clone was seen (once, few, many) or the class of an expanded clone, and some rows leave it out.

clone_size: .; d_call: TRBD2; j_call: TRBJ2-3; v_call: TRBV5-1; cdr3_nt: TGCGCCAGCAGCTTGTCAGCTAGCGGGGGTTTGAAAGATACGCAGTATTTT; cdr3_aa: CASSLSASGGLKDTQYF
clone_size: .; d_call: TRBD2; j_call: TRBJ2-7; v_call: TRBV6-6; cdr3_nt: TGTGCCAGCAGCCACGGGGCGACTAGCGGGAAAATCTACGAGCAGTACTTC; cdr3_aa: CASSHGATSGKIYEQYF
clone_size: .; d_call: .; j_call: TRBJ2-1; v_call: TRBV3-1; cdr3_nt: TGTGCCAGCAGCCAGGGGGCAGGAGGTAATGAGCAGTTCTTC; cdr3_aa: CASSQGAGGNEQFF
clone_size: .; d_call: .; j_call: TRBJ2-3; v_call: TRBV29-1; cdr3_nt: TGCAGCGTTGGCTCCATAGACGGGGTGGGAGATACGCAGTATTTT; cdr3_aa: CSVGSIDGVGDTQYF
clone_size: .; d_call: .; j_call: TRBJ1-2; v_call: TRBV20-1; cdr3_nt: TGCAGTGCTAGGGGGGGCAACAGGAACTATGGCTACACCTTC; cdr3_aa: CSARGGNRNYGYTF
clone_size: .; d_call: .; j_call: TRBJ2-1; v_call: TRBV11-2; cdr3_nt: TGTGTCAGCACCTACGGGCAGGAATACAATGAGCAGTTCTTC; cdr3_aa: CVSTYGQEYNEQFF
clone_size: many; d_call: TRBD2; j_call: TRBJ2-7; v_call: TRBV29-1; cdr3_nt: TGCAGCGTTGCCGGGACTAGCGGCTCCTACGAGCAGTACTTC; cdr3_aa: CSVAGTSGSYEQYF
clone_size: few; d_call: .; j_call: TRBJ2-3; v_call: TRBV5-1; cdr3_nt: TGCGCCAGCAGCTTACAAGCGGTACGAGATACGCAGTATTTT; cdr3_aa: CASSLQAVRDTQYF
clone_size: many; d_call: .; j_call: TRBJ2-3; v_call: TRBV7-2; cdr3_nt: TGTGCCAGCAGCTTAGGATACACAGATACGCAGTATTTT; cdr3_aa: CASSLGYTDTQYF
clone_size: .; d_call: TRBD1; j_call: TRBJ2-7; v_call: TRBV20-1; cdr3_nt: TGCAGTGCTAACCTCGGGACAGGGGAGTACGAGCAGTACTTC; cdr3_aa: CSANLGTGEYEQYF
clone_size: few; d_call: TRBD1; j_call: TRBJ2-7; v_call: TRBV20-1; cdr3_nt: TGCAGTGCTTCACCTTACGGGACAGGTTCCTACGAGCAGTACTTC; cdr3_aa: CSASPYGTGSYEQYF
clone_size: few; d_call: TRBD1; j_call: TRBJ2-5; v_call: TRBV5-1; cdr3_nt: TGCGCCAGCAGCTTGAAAACAGGGGGCAAAAGAGAAGAGACCCAGTACTTC; cdr3_aa: CASSLKTGGKREETQYF
clone_size: many; d_call: TRBD1; j_call: TRBJ2-3; v_call: TRBV5-1; cdr3_nt: TGCGCCAGCAGCCGTTACCGGACAGGGAGCACAGATACGCAGTATTTT; cdr3_aa: CASSRYRTGSTDTQYF